This T cell receptor beta chain is drawn from a study of shared T cell receptors in the human thymus. This CDR3 comprises 16 residues. CDR1 and CDR2 from the germline V gene are SGHAT and FQNNGV. With 4 bases clipped from V and 0 bases from J, the junction kept 6 bases outside the gene matches. The data were produced by immunoSEQ multiplex PCR, yet TCRdb's version contains in-frame clones alone and is incomplete. Here the sample spans hundreds of thousands of clones, around nine tenths being singletons. These data are also associated with another study on human thymus T cells. Per that paper: Surgeons resected thymus tissue during corrective heart surgery.

The source material was thymocytes. The TCR originated in a boy younger than two with a congenital heart defect. This chain connects TRBV11-2 to TRBJ2-7, with 10 bases aligning to TRBD2. CDR3 amino acids: CASSSEAGGPSYEQYF. DNA for the CDR3: TGTGCCAGCAGCTCGGAAGCGGGAGGGCCCTCCTACGAGCAGTACTTC. Full variable domain (remainder filled in from reference TRBV11-2 and TRBJ2-7): EAGVAQSPRYKIIEKRQSVAFWCNPISGHATLYWYQQILGQGPKLLIQFQNNGVVDDSQLPKDRFSAERLKGVDSTLKIQPAKLEDSAVYLCASSSEAGGPSYEQYFGPGTRLTVT.